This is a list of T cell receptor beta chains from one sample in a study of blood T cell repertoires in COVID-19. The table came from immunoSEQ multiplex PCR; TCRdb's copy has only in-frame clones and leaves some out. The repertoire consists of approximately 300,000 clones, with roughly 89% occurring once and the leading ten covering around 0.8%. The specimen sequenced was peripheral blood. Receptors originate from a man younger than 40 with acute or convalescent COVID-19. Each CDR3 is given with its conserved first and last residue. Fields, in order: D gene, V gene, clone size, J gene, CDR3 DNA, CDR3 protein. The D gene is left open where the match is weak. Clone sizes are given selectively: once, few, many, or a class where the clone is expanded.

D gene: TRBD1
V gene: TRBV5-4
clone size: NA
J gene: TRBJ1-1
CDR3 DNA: TGTGCCAGCAGAGAGTGGGACAGGGAGTCGGCTTTCTTT
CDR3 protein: CASREWDRESAFF

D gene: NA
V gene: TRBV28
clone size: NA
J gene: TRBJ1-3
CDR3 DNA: TGTGCCAGCAGTAGCATGGACACCATATATTTT
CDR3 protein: CASSSMDTIYF

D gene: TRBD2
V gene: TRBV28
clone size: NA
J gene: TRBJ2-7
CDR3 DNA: TGTGCCAGCAGGTTGCCGGGACTAGGGGGGTACGAGCAGTACTTC
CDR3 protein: CASRLPGLGGYEQYF

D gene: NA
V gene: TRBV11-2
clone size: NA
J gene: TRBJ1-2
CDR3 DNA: TGTGCCAGCAGCCCCCGGAGCTGGTATGGCTACACCTTC
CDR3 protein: CASSPRSWYGYTF

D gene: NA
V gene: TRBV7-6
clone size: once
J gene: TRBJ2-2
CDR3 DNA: TGTGCCACCTACACCGGGGAGCTGTTTTTT
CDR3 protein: CATYTGELFF

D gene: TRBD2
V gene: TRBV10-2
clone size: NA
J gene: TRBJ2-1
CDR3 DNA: TGCGCCAGCAGTGAAAGGGCGGGAGTGAACAATGAGCAGTTCTTC
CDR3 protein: CASSERAGVNNEQFF

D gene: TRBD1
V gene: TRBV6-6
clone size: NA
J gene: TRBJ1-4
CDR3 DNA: TGTGCCAGCACTCCCTCCAGGGGGCGCCGTGAAAAACTGTTTTTT
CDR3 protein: CASTPSRGRREKLFF

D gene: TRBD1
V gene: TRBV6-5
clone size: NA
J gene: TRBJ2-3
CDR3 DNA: TGTGCCAGCAGTAAACAGGGGGCATGGGATACGCAGTATTTT
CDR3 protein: CASSKQGAWDTQYF

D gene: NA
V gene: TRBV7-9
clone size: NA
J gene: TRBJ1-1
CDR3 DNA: TGTGCCAGCAGCTTTGGGACATTGAGCACTGAAGCTTTCTTT
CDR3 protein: CASSFGTLSTEAFF

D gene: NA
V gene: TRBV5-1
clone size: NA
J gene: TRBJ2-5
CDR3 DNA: TGCGCCAGCAGTCCCGAGGCAGGGCCAGAGACCCAGTACTTC
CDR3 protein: CASSPEAGPETQYF

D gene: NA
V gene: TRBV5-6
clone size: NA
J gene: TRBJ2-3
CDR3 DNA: TGTGCCAGCAGCTTATCCCCGGGACTGAAGTATTTT
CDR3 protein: CASSLSPGLKYF

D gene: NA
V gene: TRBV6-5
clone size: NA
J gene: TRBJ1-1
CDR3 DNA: TGTGCCAGCAGTTACAGGGGCTCGAGGAACACTGAAGCTTTCTTT
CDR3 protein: CASSYRGSRNTEAFF

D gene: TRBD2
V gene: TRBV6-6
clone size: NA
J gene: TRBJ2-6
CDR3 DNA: TGTGCCAGCAGTCCCGGGGGGACCCCCTCTGGGGCCAACGTCCTGACTTTC
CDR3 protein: CASSPGGTPSGANVLTF

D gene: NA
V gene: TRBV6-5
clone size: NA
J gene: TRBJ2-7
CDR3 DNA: TGTGCCAGCAGTTACGGCGACACGGGGAATTACGAGCAGTACTTC
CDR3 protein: CASSYGDTGNYEQYF

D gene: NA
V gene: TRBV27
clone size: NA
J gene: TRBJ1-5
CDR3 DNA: TGTGCCAGCAGTCTCCTAAAGCAGGGAACTAAGAATCAGCCCCAGCATTTT
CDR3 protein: CASSLLKQGTKNQPQHF

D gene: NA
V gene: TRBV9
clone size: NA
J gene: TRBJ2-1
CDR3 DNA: TGTGCCAGCAGCGCCACGGGACTGAGCTCCTACAATGAGCAGTTCTTC
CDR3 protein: CASSATGLSSYNEQFF

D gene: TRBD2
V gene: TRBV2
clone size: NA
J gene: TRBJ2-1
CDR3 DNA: TGTGCCAACCGACCGGGACTAGCGGCTTACAATGAGCAGTTCTTC
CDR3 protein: CANRPGLAAYNEQFF

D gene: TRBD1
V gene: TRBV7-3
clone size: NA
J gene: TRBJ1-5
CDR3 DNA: TGTGCCAGCAGCCCCCGAGGGGGCGCCCATCAGCCCCAGCATTTT
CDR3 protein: CASSPRGGAHQPQHF

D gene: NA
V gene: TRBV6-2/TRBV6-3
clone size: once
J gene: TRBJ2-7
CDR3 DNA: TGTGCCAGCAGTCCCTGGAACGGGAACCCCTTCCACGAGCAGTACTTC
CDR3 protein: CASSPWNGNPFHEQYF

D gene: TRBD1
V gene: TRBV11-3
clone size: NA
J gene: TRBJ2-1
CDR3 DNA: TGTGCCAGCAGCTTAGGGGGCGGACAGGAGCATGAGCAGTTCTTC
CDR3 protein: CASSLGGGQEHEQFF

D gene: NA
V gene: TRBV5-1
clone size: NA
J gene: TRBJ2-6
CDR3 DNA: TGCGCCAGCAGCTTGACAGACCACAGAATCTCTGGGGCCAACGTCCTGACTTTC
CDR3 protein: CASSLTDHRISGANVLTF

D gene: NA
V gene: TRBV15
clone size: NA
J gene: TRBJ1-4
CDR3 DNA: TGTGCCACCAGCAGACAGGTTTACGAAAAACTGTTTTTT
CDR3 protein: CATSRQVYEKLFF

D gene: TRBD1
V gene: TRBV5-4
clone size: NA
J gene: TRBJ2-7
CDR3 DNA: TGTGCCAGCAGCTTGGCCAGCCAGGGGGCATACGAGCAGTACTTC
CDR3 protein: CASSLASQGAYEQYF

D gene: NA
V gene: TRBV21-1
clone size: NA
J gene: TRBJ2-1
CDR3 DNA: TGTGCCAGCAGCCACGGTGAGCAGTTCTTC
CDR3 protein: CASSHGEQFF

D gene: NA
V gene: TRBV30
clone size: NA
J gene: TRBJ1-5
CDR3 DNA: TGTGCCTGGAGTGTACGGGGTCGTGGCCCCCAGCATTTT
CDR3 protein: CAWSVRGRGPQHF

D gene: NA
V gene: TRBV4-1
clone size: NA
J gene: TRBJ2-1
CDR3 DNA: TGCGCCAGCAGCCAAGAGGGCGTCGGGAGCTCCTACAATGAGCAGTTCTTC
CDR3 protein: CASSQEGVGSSYNEQFF

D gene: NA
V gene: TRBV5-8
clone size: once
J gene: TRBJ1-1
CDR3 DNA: TGTGCCAGCAGCTTTAACCCTTCACTCAACACTGAAGCTTTCTTT
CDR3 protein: CASSFNPSLNTEAFF

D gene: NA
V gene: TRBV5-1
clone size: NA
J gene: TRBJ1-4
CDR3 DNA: TGCGCCAGCTCCGTGGGGAGAAGTAATGAAAAACTGTTTTTT
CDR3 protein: CASSVGRSNEKLFF

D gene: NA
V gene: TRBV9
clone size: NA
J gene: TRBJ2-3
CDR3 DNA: TGTGCCAGCAGCGTAGCTGGAGAACGGAGCACAGATACGCAGTATTTT
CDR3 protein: CASSVAGERSTDTQYF

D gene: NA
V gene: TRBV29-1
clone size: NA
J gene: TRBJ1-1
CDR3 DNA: TGCAGCGTTGATACGGGTGTGATCACTGAAGCTTTCTTT
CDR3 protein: CSVDTGVITEAFF

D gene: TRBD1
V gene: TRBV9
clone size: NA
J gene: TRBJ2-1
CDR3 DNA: TGTGCCAGCAGCCCTGGGACAGCCTACAATGAGCAGTTCTTC
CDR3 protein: CASSPGTAYNEQFF

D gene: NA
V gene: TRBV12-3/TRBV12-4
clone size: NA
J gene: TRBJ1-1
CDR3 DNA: TGTGCCAGCACAGGGGCACCTGAAGCTTTCTTT
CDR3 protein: CASTGAPEAFF

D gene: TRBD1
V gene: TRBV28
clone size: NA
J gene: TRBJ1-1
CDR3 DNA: TGTGCCAGCACTCCTCTACCTACAGGGGGTGAAGCTTTCTTT
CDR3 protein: CASTPLPTGGEAFF

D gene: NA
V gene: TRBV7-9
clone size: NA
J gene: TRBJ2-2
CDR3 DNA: TGTGCCAGCAGCTTGAGGCTAGTCAAGAACACCGGGGAGCTGTTTTTT
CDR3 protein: CASSLRLVKNTGELFF

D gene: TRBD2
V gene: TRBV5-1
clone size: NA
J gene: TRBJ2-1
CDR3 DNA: TGCGCCAGCAGCCCCCGACTAGCGGGAGGGCCGGATGAGCAGTTCTTC
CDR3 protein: CASSPRLAGGPDEQFF

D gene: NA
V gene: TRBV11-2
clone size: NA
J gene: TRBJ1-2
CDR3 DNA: TGTGCCAGCACCCCGGGCTATGGCTACACCTTC
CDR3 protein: CASTPGYGYTF

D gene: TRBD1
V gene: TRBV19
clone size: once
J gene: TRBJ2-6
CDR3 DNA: TGTGCCAGTAGTTCCGGCGACAGGGGTTCCGGGGCCAACGTCCTGACTTTC
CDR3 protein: CASSSGDRGSGANVLTF

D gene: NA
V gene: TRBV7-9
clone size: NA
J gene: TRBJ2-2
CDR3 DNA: TGTGCCAGCAGGTCTCGGAACACCGGGGAGCTGTTTTTT
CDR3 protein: CASRSRNTGELFF

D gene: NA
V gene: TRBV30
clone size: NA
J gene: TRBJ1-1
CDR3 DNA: TGTGCCTGGAGTAAAGGGGCCACTTTGGGGAACACTGAAGCTTTCTTT
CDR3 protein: CAWSKGATLGNTEAFF

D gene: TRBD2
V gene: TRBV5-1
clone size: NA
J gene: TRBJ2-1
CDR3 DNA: TGCGCCAGCAGCTTCGGGACTAGACTAGATGAGCAGTTCTTC
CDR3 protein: CASSFGTRLDEQFF

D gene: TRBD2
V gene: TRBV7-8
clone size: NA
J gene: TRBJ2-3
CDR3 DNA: TGTGCCAGCAGCTTAGGACTAGCGGGATATTCCACAGATACGCAGTATTTT
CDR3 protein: CASSLGLAGYSTDTQYF

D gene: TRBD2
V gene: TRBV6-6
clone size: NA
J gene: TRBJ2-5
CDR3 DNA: TGTGCCAGCAGTCTCCGGGGACTAGCGGGACGTATACAAGAGACCCAGTACTTC
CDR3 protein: CASSLRGLAGRIQETQYF

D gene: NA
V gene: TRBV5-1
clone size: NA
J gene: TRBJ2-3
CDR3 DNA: TGCGCCAGCAGTCCCCTGGGGCTGATCACAGATACGCAGTATTTT
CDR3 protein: CASSPLGLITDTQYF

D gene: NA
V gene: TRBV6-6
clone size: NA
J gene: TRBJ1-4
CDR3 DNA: TGTGCCAGCAGCTCCCTCCTACAGGGAGGGCGTGAAAAACTGTTTTTT
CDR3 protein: CASSSLLQGGREKLFF

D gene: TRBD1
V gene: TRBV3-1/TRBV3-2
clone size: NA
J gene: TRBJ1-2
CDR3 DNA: TGTGCCAGCAGCCGTACTACAGGGGATTATGGCTACACCTTC
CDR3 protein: CASSRTTGDYGYTF

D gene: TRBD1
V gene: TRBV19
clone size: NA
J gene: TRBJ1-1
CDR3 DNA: TGTGCCAGTAGTATAGGCCCGGGACAGGCCTCCACTGAAGCTTTCTTT
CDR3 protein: CASSIGPGQASTEAFF

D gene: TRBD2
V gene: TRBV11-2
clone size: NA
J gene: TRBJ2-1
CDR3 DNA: TGTGCCAGCAGCTTAGTGGTCGGGGGGACCTACAATGAGCAGTTCTTC
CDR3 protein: CASSLVVGGTYNEQFF

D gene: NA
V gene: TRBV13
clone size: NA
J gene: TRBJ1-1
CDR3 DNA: TGTGCCAGCAGGCCCTTTGTTCGGGGGGGGACTGAAGCTTTCTTT
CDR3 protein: CASRPFVRGGTEAFF

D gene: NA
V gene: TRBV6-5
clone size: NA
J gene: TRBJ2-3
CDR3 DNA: TGTGCCAGCAGTTACGTGGGTCGGGCAGATACGCAGTATTTT
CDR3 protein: CASSYVGRADTQYF

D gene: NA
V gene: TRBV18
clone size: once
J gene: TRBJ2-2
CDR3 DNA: TGTGCCAGCTCACCAGTGGACAGAAGCACCGGGGAGCTGTTTTTT
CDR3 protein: CASSPVDRSTGELFF

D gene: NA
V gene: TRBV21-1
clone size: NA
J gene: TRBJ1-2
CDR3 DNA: TGTGCCAGCAGCACATTAACAGGGGAGATAATCTATGGCTACACCTTC
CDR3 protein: CASSTLTGEIIYGYTF

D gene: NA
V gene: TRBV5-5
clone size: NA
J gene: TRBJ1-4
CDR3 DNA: TGTGCCAGCAGCTTTAGTAATGAAAAACTGTTTTTT
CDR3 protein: CASSFSNEKLFF

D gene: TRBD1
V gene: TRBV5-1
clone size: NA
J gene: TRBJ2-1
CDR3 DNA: TGCGCCAGCAGCTTCGGGACAGGGGGCTATGAGCAGTTCTTC
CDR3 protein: CASSFGTGGYEQFF

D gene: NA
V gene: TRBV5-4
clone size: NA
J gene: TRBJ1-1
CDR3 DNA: TGTGCCAGCAGAAGACGGGGGGCCTCTGAAGCTTTCTTT
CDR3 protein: CASRRRGASEAFF

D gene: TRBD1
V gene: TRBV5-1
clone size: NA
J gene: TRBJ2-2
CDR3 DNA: TGCGCCAGCAGCGATCCGGGACAGGGGTTGGAGCTGTTTTTT
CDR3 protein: CASSDPGQGLELFF